The T cell receptor (beta chain) described here comes from a study of identical twins. This clonotype was counted many times. Its antigen is unknown. Unique molecular identifiers were present on the cDNA, which also gained a universal primer site by template switching. TCRdb recomputed calls from the 5' RACE reads with MiXCR, one row per CDR3 protein. The sample has around 480,000 distinct CDR3 sequences, roughly an eighth seen once. Regarding the study as a whole: Compared with unrelated sharing, twin-shared out-of-frame alpha sequences had more low-probability sequences. With abundant cord blood beta clonotypes, insertions were fewer; memory repertoires showed no such pattern.

The same data also contributed to another study, on yellow fever vaccine responses in identical twins.

Material: CD4+ T cells sorted from blood. The receptor's source is a woman aged 18-30 years in good health.

The chain's CDR3 is CASSRKPQTSETYNEQFF. The DNA for the CDR3 is TGCGCCAGCAGCAGAAAACCGCAGACTAGCGAAACCTACAATGAGCAGTTCTTC. The rearrangement uses TRBV5-1 and TRBJ2-1; 8 nucleotides align to TRBD2. The junction had 14 bases not matched to a gene; V was cut back by 4 bases and J by 2 bases. The CDR3 totals 18 residues. CDR1 is SGHRS, CDR2 YFSETQ, per germline.